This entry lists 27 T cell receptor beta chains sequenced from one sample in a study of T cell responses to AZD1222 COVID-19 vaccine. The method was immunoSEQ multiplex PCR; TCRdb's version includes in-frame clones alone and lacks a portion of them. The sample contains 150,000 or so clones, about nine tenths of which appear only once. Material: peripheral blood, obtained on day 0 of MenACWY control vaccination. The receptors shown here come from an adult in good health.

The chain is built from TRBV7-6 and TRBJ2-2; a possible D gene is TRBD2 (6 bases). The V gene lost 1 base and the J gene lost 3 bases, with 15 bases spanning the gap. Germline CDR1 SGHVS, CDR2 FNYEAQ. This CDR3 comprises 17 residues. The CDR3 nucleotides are TGTGCCAGCAGCTTAGTCCCCGGGAGAAAGGACACCGGGGAGCTGTTTTTT. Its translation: CASSLVPGRKDTGELFF.

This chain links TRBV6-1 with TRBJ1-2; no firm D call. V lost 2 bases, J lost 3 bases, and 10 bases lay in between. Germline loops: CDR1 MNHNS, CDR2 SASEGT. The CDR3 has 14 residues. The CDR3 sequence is CASSETLRDYGYTF. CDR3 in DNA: TGTGCCAGCAGTGAAACGTTGCGGGACTATGGCTACACCTTC.

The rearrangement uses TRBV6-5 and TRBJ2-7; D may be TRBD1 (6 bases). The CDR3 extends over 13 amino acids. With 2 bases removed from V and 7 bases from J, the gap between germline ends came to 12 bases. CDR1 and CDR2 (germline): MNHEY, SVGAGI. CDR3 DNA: TGTGCCAGCAGTTACGGGGAGACAGGTGAGCAGTACGTC. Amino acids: CASSYGETGEQYV.

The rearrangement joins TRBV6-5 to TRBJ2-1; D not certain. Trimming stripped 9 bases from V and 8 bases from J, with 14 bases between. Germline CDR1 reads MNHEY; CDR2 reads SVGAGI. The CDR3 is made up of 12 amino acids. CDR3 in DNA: TGTGCCAGTCTGAACCGACTCCATGAGCAGTTCTTC. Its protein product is CASLNRLHEQFF.

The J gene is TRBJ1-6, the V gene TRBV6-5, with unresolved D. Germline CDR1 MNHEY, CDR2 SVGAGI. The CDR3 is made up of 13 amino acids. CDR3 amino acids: CAVAASYNSPLHF. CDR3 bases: TGTGCAGTGGCGGCCTCCTATAATTCACCCCTCCACTTT.

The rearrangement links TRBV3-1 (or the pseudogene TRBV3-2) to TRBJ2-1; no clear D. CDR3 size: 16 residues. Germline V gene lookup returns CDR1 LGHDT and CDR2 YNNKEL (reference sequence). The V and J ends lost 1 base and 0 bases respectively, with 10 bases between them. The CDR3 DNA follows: TGTGCCAGCAGCCAAGGGGCCACCTACTCCTACAATGAGCAGTTCTTC. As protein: CASSQGATYSYNEQFF.

This CDR3 reads CASSIVRGQQETQYF. The CDR3 DNA reads as TGTGCCAGTAGTATCGTACGGGGACAGCAAGAGACCCAGTACTTC. V is TRBV19 and J is TRBJ2-5, with TRBD1 matching 7 bases. The V and J ends lost 3 bases and 2 bases, in that order; junction bases with no gene match: 6. Germline assignment: CDR1 LNHDA and CDR2 SQIVND (reference sequence). The CDR3 spans 15 residues.

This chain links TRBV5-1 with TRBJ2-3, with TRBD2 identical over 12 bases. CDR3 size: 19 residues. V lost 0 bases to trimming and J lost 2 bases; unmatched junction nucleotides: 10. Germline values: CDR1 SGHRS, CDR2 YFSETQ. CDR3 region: CASSLGPPLAGGSTDTQYF. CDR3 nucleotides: TGCGCCAGCAGCTTGGGGCCTCCACTAGCGGGGGGTTCCACAGATACGCAGTATTTT.

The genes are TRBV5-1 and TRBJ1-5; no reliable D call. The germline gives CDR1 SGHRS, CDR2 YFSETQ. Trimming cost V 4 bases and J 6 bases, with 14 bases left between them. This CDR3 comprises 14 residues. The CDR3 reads CASSPGSSGQPQHF. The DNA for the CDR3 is TGCGCCAGCAGCCCTGGTTCCAGCGGTCAGCCCCAGCATTTT.

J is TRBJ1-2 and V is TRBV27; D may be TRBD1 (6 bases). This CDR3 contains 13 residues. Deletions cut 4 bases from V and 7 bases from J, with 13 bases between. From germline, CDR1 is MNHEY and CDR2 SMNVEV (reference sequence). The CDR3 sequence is CASSSRDNRGYTF. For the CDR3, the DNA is TGTGCCAGCAGTTCTCGGGACAATCGTGGCTACACCTTC.

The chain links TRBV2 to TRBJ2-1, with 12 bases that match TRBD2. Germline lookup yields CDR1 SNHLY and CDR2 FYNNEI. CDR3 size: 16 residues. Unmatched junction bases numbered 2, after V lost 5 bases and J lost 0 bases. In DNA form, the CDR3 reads TGTGCCAGCAGTACTAGCGGGGGGAACTCCTACAATGAGCAGTTCTTC. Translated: CASSTSGGNSYNEQFF.

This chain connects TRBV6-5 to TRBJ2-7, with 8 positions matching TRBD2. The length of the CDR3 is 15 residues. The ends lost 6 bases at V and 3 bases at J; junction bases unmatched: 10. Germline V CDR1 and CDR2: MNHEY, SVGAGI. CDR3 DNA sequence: TGTGCCAGCAGGTCCGGGACTAGTGGTGGCTACGAGCAGTACTTC. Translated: CASRSGTSGGYEQYF.

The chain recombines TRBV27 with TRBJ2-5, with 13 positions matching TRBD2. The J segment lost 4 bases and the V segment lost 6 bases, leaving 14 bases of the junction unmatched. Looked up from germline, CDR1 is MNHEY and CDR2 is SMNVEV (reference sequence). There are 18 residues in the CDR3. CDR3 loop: CASSRGTSGTRQLETQYF. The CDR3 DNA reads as TGTGCCAGCAGCCGCGGGACTAGCGGGACCCGCCAGTTAGAGACCCAGTACTTC.

CDR3 in amino acids: CASSPVVYTIYF. Here the CDR3 DNA reads TGTGCCAGCAGCCCCGTCGTTTACACCATATATTTT. The V gene is TRBV12-3 or TRBV12-4, the J gene TRBJ1-3, with D unclear. The germline V and J ends were trimmed by 6 bases and 8 bases, with 11 bases remaining between them. The CDR3 runs to 12 residues.

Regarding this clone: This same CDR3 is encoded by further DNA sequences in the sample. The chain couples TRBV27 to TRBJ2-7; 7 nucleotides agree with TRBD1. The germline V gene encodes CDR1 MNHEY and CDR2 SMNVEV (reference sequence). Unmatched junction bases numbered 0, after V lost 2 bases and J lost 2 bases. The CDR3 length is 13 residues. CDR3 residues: CASSLQGAYEQYF. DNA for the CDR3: TGTGCCAGCAGTTTACAGGGGGCCTACGAGCAGTACTTC.

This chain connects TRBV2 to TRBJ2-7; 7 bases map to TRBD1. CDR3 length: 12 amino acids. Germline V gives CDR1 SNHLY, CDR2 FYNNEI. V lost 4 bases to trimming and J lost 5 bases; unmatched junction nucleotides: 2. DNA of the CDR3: TGTGCCAGCAGTGGACAGGGAAACGAGCAGTACTTC. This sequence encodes CASSGQGNEQYF.

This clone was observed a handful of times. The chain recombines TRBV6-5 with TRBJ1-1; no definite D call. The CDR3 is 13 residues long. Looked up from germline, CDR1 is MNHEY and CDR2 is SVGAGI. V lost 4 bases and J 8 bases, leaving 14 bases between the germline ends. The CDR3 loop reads CASSWATRREAFF. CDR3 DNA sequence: TGTGCCAGCAGTTGGGCAACCCGGAGGGAAGCTTTCTTT.

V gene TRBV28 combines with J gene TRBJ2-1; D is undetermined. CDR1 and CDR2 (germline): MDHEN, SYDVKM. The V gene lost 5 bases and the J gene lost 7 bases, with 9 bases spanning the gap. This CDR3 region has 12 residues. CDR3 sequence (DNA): TGTGCCAGCAGTCTGGTAGCTAATGAGCAGTTCTTC. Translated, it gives CASSLVANEQFF.

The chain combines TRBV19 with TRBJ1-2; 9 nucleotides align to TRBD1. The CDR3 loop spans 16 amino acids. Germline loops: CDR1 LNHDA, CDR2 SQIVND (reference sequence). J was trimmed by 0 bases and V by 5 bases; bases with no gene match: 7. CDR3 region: CASSPRTGDTNYGYTF. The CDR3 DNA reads TGTGCCAGTAGTCCCAGGACAGGGGACACTAACTATGGCTACACCTTC. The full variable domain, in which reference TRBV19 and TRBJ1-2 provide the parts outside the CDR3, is DGGITQSPKYLFRKEGQNVTLSCEQNLNHDAMYWYRQDPGQGLRLIYYSQIVNDFQKGDIAEGYSVSREKKESFPLTVTSAQKNPTAFYLCASSPRTGDTNYGYTFGSGTRLTVV.

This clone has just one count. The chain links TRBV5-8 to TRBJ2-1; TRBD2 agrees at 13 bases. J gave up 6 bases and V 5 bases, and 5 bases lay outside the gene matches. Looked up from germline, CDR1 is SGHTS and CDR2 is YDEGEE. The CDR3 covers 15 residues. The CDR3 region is CASRRLAGGRNEQFF. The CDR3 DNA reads TGTGCCAGCAGGAGACTAGCGGGGGGACGCAATGAGCAGTTCTTC.

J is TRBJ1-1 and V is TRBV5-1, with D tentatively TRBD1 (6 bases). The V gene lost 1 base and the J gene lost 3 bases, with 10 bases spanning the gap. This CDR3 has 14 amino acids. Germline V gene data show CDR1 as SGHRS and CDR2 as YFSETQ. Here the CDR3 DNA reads TGCGCCAGCAGCTTGACAGGGAGGGACACTGAAGCTTTCTTT. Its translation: CASSLTGRDTEAFF.

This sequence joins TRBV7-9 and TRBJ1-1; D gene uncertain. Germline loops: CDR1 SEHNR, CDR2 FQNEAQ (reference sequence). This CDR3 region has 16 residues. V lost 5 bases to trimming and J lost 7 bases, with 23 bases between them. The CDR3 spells CASSPTFGVESIEAFF. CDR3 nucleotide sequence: TGTGCCAGCAGCCCGACGTTTGGGGTAGAGTCGATTGAAGCTTTCTTT.

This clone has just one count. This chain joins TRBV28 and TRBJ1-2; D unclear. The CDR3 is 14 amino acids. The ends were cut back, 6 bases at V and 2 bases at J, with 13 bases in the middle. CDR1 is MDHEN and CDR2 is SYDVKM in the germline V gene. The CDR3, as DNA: TGTGCCAGCAGGGCCTCGGGCAGGAACTATGGCTACACCTTC. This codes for CASRASGRNYGYTF.

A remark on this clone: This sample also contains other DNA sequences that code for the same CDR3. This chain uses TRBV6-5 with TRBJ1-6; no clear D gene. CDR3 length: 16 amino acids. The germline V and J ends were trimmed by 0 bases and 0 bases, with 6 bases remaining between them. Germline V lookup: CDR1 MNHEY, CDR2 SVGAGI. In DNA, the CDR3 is TGTGCCAGCAGTTACTCGGGAAGCTCCTATAATTCACCCCTCCACTTT. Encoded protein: CASSYSGSSYNSPLHF.

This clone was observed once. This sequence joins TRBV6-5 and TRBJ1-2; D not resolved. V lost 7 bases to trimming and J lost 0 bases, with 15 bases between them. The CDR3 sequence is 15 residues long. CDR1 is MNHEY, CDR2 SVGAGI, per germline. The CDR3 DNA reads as TGTGCCAGCAACCGTCCGGGCCGAGCTAACTATGGCTACACCTTC. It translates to CASNRPGRANYGYTF.

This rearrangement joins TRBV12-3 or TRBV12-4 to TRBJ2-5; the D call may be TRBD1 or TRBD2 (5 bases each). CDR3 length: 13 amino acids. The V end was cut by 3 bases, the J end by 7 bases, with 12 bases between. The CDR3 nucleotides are TGTGCCAGCAGTTTGGTTGAGAGGGGGACCCAGTACTTC. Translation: CASSLVERGTQYF.

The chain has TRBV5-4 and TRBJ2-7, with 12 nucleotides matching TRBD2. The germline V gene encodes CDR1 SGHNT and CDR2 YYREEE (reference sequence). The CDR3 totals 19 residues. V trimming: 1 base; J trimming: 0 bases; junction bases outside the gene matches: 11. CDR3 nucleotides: TGTGCCAGCAGCTTGAATCGTACTAGCGGGGGGAGAAGCTCCTACGAGCAGTACGTC. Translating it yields CASSLNRTSGGRSSYEQYV.